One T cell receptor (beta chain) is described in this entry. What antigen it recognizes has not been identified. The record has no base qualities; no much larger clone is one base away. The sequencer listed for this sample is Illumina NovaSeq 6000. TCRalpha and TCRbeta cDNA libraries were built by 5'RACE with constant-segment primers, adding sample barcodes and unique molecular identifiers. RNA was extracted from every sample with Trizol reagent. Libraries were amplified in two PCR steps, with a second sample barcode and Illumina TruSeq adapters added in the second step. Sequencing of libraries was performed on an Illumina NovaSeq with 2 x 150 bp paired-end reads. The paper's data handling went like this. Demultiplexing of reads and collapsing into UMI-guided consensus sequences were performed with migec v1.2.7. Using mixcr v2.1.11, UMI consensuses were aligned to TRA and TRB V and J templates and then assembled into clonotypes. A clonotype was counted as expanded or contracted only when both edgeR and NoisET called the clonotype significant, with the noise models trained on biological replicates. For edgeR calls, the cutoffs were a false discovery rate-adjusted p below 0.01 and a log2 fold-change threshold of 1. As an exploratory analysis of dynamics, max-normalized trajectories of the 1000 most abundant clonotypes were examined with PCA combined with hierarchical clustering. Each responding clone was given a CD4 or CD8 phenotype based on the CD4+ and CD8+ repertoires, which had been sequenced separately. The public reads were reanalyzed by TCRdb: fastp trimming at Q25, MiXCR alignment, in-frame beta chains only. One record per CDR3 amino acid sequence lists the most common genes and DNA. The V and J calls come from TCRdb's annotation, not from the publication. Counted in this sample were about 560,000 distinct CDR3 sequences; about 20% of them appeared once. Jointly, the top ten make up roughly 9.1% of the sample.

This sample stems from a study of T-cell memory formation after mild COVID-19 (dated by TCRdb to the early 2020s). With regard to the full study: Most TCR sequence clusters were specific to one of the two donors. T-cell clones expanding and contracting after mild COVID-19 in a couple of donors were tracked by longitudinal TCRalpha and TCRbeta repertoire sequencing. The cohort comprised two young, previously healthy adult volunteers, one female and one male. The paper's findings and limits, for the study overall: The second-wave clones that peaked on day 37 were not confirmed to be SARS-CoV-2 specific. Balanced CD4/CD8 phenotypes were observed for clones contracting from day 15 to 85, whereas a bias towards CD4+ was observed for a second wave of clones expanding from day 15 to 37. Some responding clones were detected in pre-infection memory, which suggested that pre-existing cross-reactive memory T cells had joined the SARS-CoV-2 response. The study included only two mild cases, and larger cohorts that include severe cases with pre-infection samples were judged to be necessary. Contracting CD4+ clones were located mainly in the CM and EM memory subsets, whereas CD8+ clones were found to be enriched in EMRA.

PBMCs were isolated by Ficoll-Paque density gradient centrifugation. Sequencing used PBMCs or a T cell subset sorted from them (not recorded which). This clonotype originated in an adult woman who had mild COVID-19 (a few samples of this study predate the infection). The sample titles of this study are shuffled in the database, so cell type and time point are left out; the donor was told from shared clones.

The CDR3 in this case is CATSPQRTGEETQYF. The DNA sequence is given as TGTGCCACCTCACCCCAGAGGACTGGAGAAGAGACCCAGTACTTC. Recombination connected TRBV15 to TRBJ2-5; the D gene is possibly TRBD2, with 5 bases matching. V is reduced by 8 bases and J by 3 bases, leaving a spacing of 19 bases between them. Via the germline V gene (reference sequence), CDR1 is LNHNV and CDR2 YYDKDF. The CDR3 numbers 15 residues from cysteine through phenylalanine. Only CDR3 DNA remains: 45 bases, in frame from the first base.